The entry that follows covers one T cell receptor beta chain sequence. There is no known antigen for this receptor. No much larger clone is present one base from it, and per-base qualities are unavailable. These data originate in a study of cytomegalovirus exposure and HLA in healthy donors (dated by TCRdb to about 2017). At the level of the whole study: An earlier analysis of 587 of the donors reported approximately 300 Gb of sequence data and 100 million to 140 million unique TCR beta sequences from approximately 180 million T cells. Every repertoire in the discovery cohort had been generated on one and the same sequencing platform. Along with the approximately 650-subject first cohort, a separate validation cohort of over a hundred different subjects was used. Rather than drawing on any new phenotypic data, the later analysis identified candidate immune exposures from TCR beta sequences and the way those sequences occurred across donors. The aim of the study was to test whether cataloging public T cell receptors could identify signatures of past pathogen exposure. To decide whether each TCR beta V gene segment behaved as functional or pseudogenic, an earlier analysis of 587 of the donors relied on high-throughput TCR beta sequencing. Approximately 310 gigabases of sequencing data and 91 million or so unique TCR sequences made up an early release that covered approximately 700 HLA-typed donors. Five DR-DQ haplotypes were treated as single units for association and clustering because of strong linkage in the cohort. The T cell repertoires of 670 or so subjects were profiled by immunosequencing and related to cytomegalovirus serostatus. Donor age, sex, ethnicity and CMV serostatus were compiled alongside the repertoire data. Class I and class II HLA loci were covered by the typing at four-digit resolution. Across some 400 genotyped donors of the cohort, an average of about 240,000 unique TCR beta nucleotide sequences per donor were sequenced, and roughly 17% of those sequences were non-productive. To predict cytomegalovirus infection status, the study brought together high-throughput TCR immunosequencing, statistical association of individual TCRs with disease status, and machine learning. Of the 300 to 400 genotyped donors, approximately 83% fell in the genetic ancestry cluster associated with self-reported Caucasian donors. The number of donors typed differed by locus, with about 620-630 for A, B, C, DRB1 and DQB1, over 500 for DQA1, under 610 for DPA1, and some 440 for DPB1. A later analysis re-analyzed previously published TCR beta repertoires from 666 donors and added high-resolution HLA genotyping to study TCR occurrence patterns. A later genetic analysis took genome-wide SNP genotypes for about 60% of the roughly 670 donors and used that subset as a discovery cohort. Beyond this particular receptor, the publication reports: The study listed 150 to 200 TCR beta chains as associated with cytomegalovirus. Because counts were too low, seventeen rarely observed V segments, including chromosome 9 orphons, were excluded from the earlier analysis of around 640 of the donors. Linkage disequilibrium might explain the correlated functional status among segregating V segments, but an unknown experimental factor could not be excluded. Because HLA typing was missing for some donors at each locus, association tests included only the typed subset. Roughly uniform sequencing depth across donors was assumed in presence/absence analyses, although this assumption may not hold. A further reported finding was that TCR beta sequences accurately predicted the HLA-A and HLA-B alleles for most subjects in the first cohort. A group of highly shared sequence variants was considered likely to be a technical artifact of the sequencing pipeline. Several of the top co-occurrence clusters appeared to be linked to parvovirus B19, influenza, CMV and Epstein-Barr virus, according to a later analysis. Some IMGT-functional V segments, including TRBV6-2 and TRBV6-3, could not be told apart with the 87-base-pair reads, so those segments were excluded. In a later analysis, TCR association rates were found to vary across HLA loci, with the most associated TCRs seen for DRB1 alleles and the fewest for HLA-C alleles. A later analysis associated 16,951 TCR beta sequences with specific HLA alleles at a false discovery rate of 0.05. Strong co-occurrence of HLA alleles, especially DR and DQ, made assigning TCR associations to individual alleles difficult. In an earlier analysis of roughly 500 of the donors, most TCR beta V segments appeared in productive rearrangements about 90% or about 30% of the time, broadly matching IMGT annotations. A later genetic analysis associated a missense DCLRE1C variant with V-gene and J-gene trimming of TCR beta chains, and an independent cohort replicated the association. A later analysis found that most CMV-associated TCR beta chains appeared HLA-restricted, with HLA associations seemingly driven largely by CMV exposure. This cohort had only TCR beta chains sequenced, and the lack of alpha or paired-chain data limited which features could be detected. Three of the identified cytomegalovirus-associated TCR beta chains were confirmed in vitro to be specific for cytomegalovirus antigens. According to the authors, the approach could potentially be generalized to other disease states and immunological phenotypes. In a later analysis, HLA-associated TCR beta chains showed more clonal expansion and lower generation probabilities than non-associated chains that were equally common. A later genetic analysis reported fewer N-insertions in productive TCRs among donors in an Asian-associated ancestry cluster than the roughly 640-donor mean. While some public TCRs were present in many individuals, most TCR sequences turned up only very rarely across donors. The classifier was reported to diagnose cytomegalovirus status with high specificity and sensitivity in both the original and validation cohorts. For the cohort, immune exposure information was limited to CMV serostatus.

Receptors were amplified or captured by the immunoSEQ multiplex PCR assay. The multiplex PCR relied on a mix of 60 forward primers for TCR Vbeta segments and 13 reverse primers for TCR Jbeta segments. The CDR3 region of rearranged TCR beta genes was amplified from genomic DNA with a multiplex PCR assay. On the Illumina HiSeq System, the amplified TCR beta libraries were sequenced as 87-base-pair reads. Regarding the original processing steps: A later analysis tallied 75 million to 85 million unique TCR beta chains across the approximately 670 repertoires, and 10 million to 11 million of those chains were shared by two or more donors. A nearest-neighbor algorithm error-corrected the raw reads and collapsed the reads into unique sequences, merging closely related sequences to remove PCR and sequencing errors. V, D and J gene segments were assigned by aligning CDR3 sequences to IMGT reference sequences. For a sequence to be retained, a match of at least six nucleotides to both a V gene segment and a J gene segment was required. Rearrangements were classified as productive when the CDR3 lacked stop codons and remained in frame with V and J, and all other rearrangements were classified as non-productive. Following IMGT convention, CDR3 was defined as the stretch from the second conserved V-encoded cysteine up to the conserved J-encoded phenylalanine. In an earlier analysis of around 540 of the donors, sequences lacking an unambiguous match to a single V gene segment were excluded. In an earlier analysis of 587 of the donors, a V segment was called functional when productive rearrangements were above 56.7%, and segregating when the standard deviation between donors exceeded 5%. A statistical classification framework was built to diagnose cytomegalovirus status from the catalog of TCR beta chain sequences. V and J gene assignment, in a later analysis, came from comparing TCR nucleotide sequences with IMGT/GENE-DB human TR gene sequences. A later analysis assigned CDR3 sequences and most-parsimonious VDJ recombination scenarios with the TCRdist pipeline. A later analysis defined each TCR beta chain by its CDR3 amino acid sequence plus V-gene family, and excluded reads lacking a unique V-gene family. As a way to deal with suspected cross-contamination and a sequencing artifact, a later analysis dropped roughly 620 nucleotide sequences that were highly shared and had low generation probability. In a later analysis, a clonal expansion index for each public chain was calculated from normalized within-repertoire ranks of inferred template counts. A later analysis computed generation probabilities with a VDJ recombination model fitted to out-of-frame rearrangements, and checked the results against IGoR. In a later analysis, hypergeometric tests were used to score TCR-TCR, TCR-HLA and TCR-CMV co-occurrence, with a repertoire-size bias correction applied to TCR pairs. A later analysis estimated false discovery rates by permuting HLA or CMV assignments 20 times. In a later analysis, co-occurring TCRs were grouped using DBSCAN, and TCRdist sequence similarity was added for clustering within HLA-allele-positive subsets. Co-occurrence clustering excluded repertoires with fewer than 30,000 or more than 120,000 public chains, plus five with anomalous nucleotide sharing. The immuneACCESS repertoire file appears here via TCRdb, limited to in-frame rearrangements. These files lack a portion of the clones; in checked studies, under half of the deficit traces to unresolved V genes, and the cause of the others is not known. D and trimming were read from the DNA, whereas the V and J calls and clone size are those reported in that table. The sample table holds about 130,000 clones, of which 77% were seen once. The leading ten clones occupy 13% of the sample.

The cohort was made up of about 670 healthy bone marrow donors. At the time of sampling, all cohort members were nominally healthy, though unrecorded immune exposures were likely present. The donor was CMV seropositive and was included in the group of 250 to 350 seropositive cohort members. A peripheral blood sample was provided by each donor, and peripheral blood mononuclear cells were used for TCR beta sequencing. The Qiagen DNeasy Blood Extraction Kit was used to extract genomic DNA from the blood cell samples. From the cysteine up to the phenylalanine, the CDR3 has a length of 15 residues. Only CDR3 DNA remains: 45 bases, in frame from the first base. Ends trimmed: V by 0 bases, J by 5 bases; bases unmatched to a gene: 4. As encoded in the germline V gene (reference sequence), CDR1 is MNHNY while CDR2 is SVGAGI.

This TCR came from a woman aged 40 to 49 in good health and CMV-seropositive. This sequence uses TRBV6-6 and TRBJ2-4; TRBD1 fits 7 bases in the junction. Sequencing was carried out using PBMCs. The DNA sequence follows: TGTGCCAGCAGTTACTCGACAGGGTGGCAAAACATTCAGTACTTC. It translates to CASSYSTGWQNIQYF.